The T cell receptor (beta chain) under discussion was sequenced for a study of OX40 agonist ivuxolimab in advanced cancers. Study-wide results and caveats: Clonal expansion by week 6 occurred in CD4+ and CD8+ blood T cells (at 0.1 to 3.0 mg/kg). Among the lowest peripheral clonal expansion occurred in 0.1-3.0 mg/kg partial responders.

The method was immunoSEQ multiplex PCR; TCRdb's version includes in-frame clones alone and lacks a portion of them. This sample has about 67,000 clones, with around 87% found just once. A note on this clone: Its antigen is unknown.

This TCR was sampled from an adult with an advanced solid tumor such as melanoma, head and neck, liver or kidney cancer. Sequences were derived from CD4+ or CD8+ T cells sorted from blood, sampled in a trial of the OX40 agonist ivuxolimab.

The CDR3 loop reads CASSRNVKRGAFWVEQYF. As DNA, the CDR3 is TGTGCCAGCAGCAGAAACGTCAAGCGGGGGGCCTTTTGGGTTGAGCAGTACTTC. The chain combines TRBV12-1 with TRBJ2-7; the table's D call of TRBD2 was not tested on the DNA. TRBV12-1 is a known pseudogene. The CDR3 totals 18 residues.